This T cell receptor beta chain was sequenced in a study of Graves' ophthalmopathy and Graves' hyperthyroidism. Study-wide context: The study drew peripheral blood at initial diagnosis, before any treatment.

V dropped 0 bases and J dropped 6 bases, with 5 bases sitting between them. CDR3 length equals 13 residues. Germline-derived CDR1 and CDR2 are SGHDN and FVKESK. This clonotype has ten or more counts. Its antigen is not known. Findings and caveats of the study: Most clonotypes expanded in thyroid above 0.001 frequency were present in blood too.

Using RNA transcripts, the TCR beta CDR3 regions were amplified. HTBI primers were used in a first-round RT-PCR, which preceded a second-round multiplex PCR. MiXCR was run by TCRdb on the multiplex PCR reads, yielding one entry per CDR3 protein. The sample consists of hundreds of thousands of distinct CDR3 sequences, roughly 41% of them appearing once. The J gene is TRBJ1-4, the V gene TRBV14, with D unresolved. The source is an adult man with Graves' ophthalmopathy. The sequencing input was peripheral blood. The CDR3 bases are TGTGCCAGCAGCCAAGATGTTTATGAAAAACTGTTTTTT. It translates to CASSQDVYEKLFF.